These T cell receptor beta chains were read from a single sample in a study of T-cell reconstitution after alpha-beta-depleted transplantation in children. TCRdb redid the calling of the PCR reads with MiXCR, one entry per CDR3 protein. Of under 400,000 distinct CDR3 sequences in the sample, 20% to 30% were seen once. This specimen consisted of PBMCs, mostly from graft donor cells, obtained 180 days after TCRalphabeta/CD19-depleted stem cell transplant. The receptor source for this set is a male patient younger than 18 who had a stem cell transplant for acute lymphoblastic leukemia, so the T cells may come from the graft donor. Each CDR3 is given with its conserved first and last residue. Each record gives: D gene, V gene, J gene, clone size, CDR3 protein, CDR3 DNA. D genes are given only for firm matches. The size of a clone is reported for some rows only, either as once, few or many, or as a class for expanded clones.

>-|TRBV3-1|TRBJ2-7|-
CASSLTNYEQYF
TGTGCCAGCAGTCTGACAAACTACGAGCAGTACTTC
>-|TRBV28|TRBJ2-7|-
CASGGTVLSYEQYF
TGTGCCAGCGGCGGGACAGTTCTTTCCTACGAGCAGTACTTC
>TRBD1|TRBV27|TRBJ1-5|few
CASSSGQVLNQPQHF
TGTGCCAGCAGTTCCGGACAGGTCCTCAATCAGCCCCAGCATTTT
>-|TRBV20-1|TRBJ1-1|few
CSARGRLGNTEAFF
TGCAGTGCCAGGGGACGCCTGGGAAACACTGAAGCTTTCTTT
>-|TRBV5-5|TRBJ2-1|-
CASSLGPPGRLYNEQFF
TGTGCCAGCAGCTTGGGCCCACCGGGGAGACTTTACAATGAGCAGTTCTTC
>-|TRBV9|TRBJ1-6|few
CASSPRPNSPLHF
TGTGCCAGCAGCCCCCGGCCGAATTCACCCCTCCACTTT
>TRBD1|TRBV10-2|TRBJ2-7|-
CASSPDRELYEQYF
TGCGCCAGCAGCCCCGACAGGGAACTATACGAGCAGTACTTC
>-|TRBV24-1|TRBJ2-1|many
CATSEPGRTGRQFF
TGTGCCACCAGTGAACCCGGGCGAACGGGGCGTCAGTTCTTC
>TRBD1|TRBV29-1|TRBJ2-7|few
CSVERRDRRPYEQYF
TGCAGCGTTGAAAGGAGGGACAGGCGACCCTACGAGCAGTACTTC
>TRBD1|TRBV6-1|TRBJ1-6|-
CASNMGQGGSPLHF
TGTGCCAGCAACATGGGACAGGGTGGATCACCCCTCCACTTT
>-|TRBV20-1|TRBJ2-1|-
CSAPGPYNEQFF
TGCAGTGCCCCTGGCCCCTACAATGAGCAGTTCTTC
>-|TRBV20-1|TRBJ2-7|-
CSARVRGRLTYEQYF
TGCAGTGCTAGAGTCCGCGGACGGCTTACCTACGAGCAGTACTTC
>-|TRBV5-8|TRBJ2-2|-
CASSPRIATGELFF
TGTGCCAGCAGCCCACGGATTGCCACCGGGGAGCTGTTTTTT
>-|TRBV5-1|TRBJ2-3|-
CASSGGRTVGTDTQYF
TGCGCCAGCAGCGGGGGGCGAACGGTCGGCACAGATACGCAGTATTTT
>TRBD2|TRBV12-3/TRBV12-4|TRBJ2-1|-
CASSLRLAGGYPYNEQSF
TGTGCCAGCAGTTTGAGACTAGCGGGAGGGTACCCCTACAATGAGCAGTCCTTC
>-|TRBV4-2|TRBJ1-2|few
CASSQDPGPYGYTF
TGTGCCAGCAGCCAAGATCCCGGGCCCTATGGCTACACCTTC
>-|TRBV20-1|TRBJ1-4|many
CSARRHNNEKLFF
TGCAGTGCTAGACGGCACAATAATGAAAAACTGTTTTTT
>TRBD1|TRBV4-1|TRBJ2-3|few
CASSPDRTPGPTF
TGCGCCAGCAGCCCGGACAGGACCCCCGGCCCCACTTTT
>-|TRBV18|TRBJ1-1|-
CASSPGRGSNTEAFF
TGTGCCAGCTCACCTGGCAGAGGGTCGAACACTGAAGCTTTCTTT
>-|TRBV15|TRBJ2-2|-
CATSRHNDLRYTGELFF
TGTGCCACCAGCAGACACAATGACCTTAGGTACACCGGGGAGCTGTTTTTT
>-|TRBV13|TRBJ2-1|-
CASSVRRSSYNEQFF
TGTGCCAGCAGCGTACGGAGAAGCTCCTACAATGAGCAGTTCTTC
>-|TRBV11-2|TRBJ2-3|few
CASSLVNPNTQYF
TGTGCCAGCAGCTTAGTTAACCCTAATACGCAGTATTTT
>TRBD2|TRBV19|TRBJ2-7|-
CASARASGASYEQYF
TGTGCCAGCGCTAGGGCTAGCGGGGCCTCCTACGAGCAGTACTTC
>-|TRBV9|TRBJ2-7|-
CASSVATSSYEQYF
TGTGCCAGCAGCGTCGCTACTTCCTCCTACGAGCAGTACTTC
>TRBD2|TRBV20-1|TRBJ2-5|few
CSAPQLAGGLQETQYF
TGCAGTGCCCCTCAACTAGCGGGAGGGTTACAAGAGACCCAGTACTTC
>TRBD1|TRBV7-3|TRBJ2-7|-
CASSTDRQYEQYF
TGTGCCAGCAGCACGGACAGGCAATACGAGCAGTACTTC
>-|TRBV19|TRBJ1-5|-
CASSGHANQPQHF
TGTGCCAGTTCAGGACACGCCAATCAGCCCCAGCATTTT
>TRBD2|TRBV15|TRBJ2-5|few
CATSRVWVRTRQAGGRWAQYF
TGTGCCACCAGCAGAGTTTGGGTGCGGACCCGACAAGCGGGAGGGCGTTGGGCCCAGTACTTC
>-|TRBV7-8|TRBJ1-5|few
CASSLRTADQPQHF
TGTGCCAGCAGCTTAAGGACAGCAGATCAGCCCCAGCATTTT
>-|TRBV5-1|TRBJ1-2|-
CASSLGQPGGYTF
TGCGCCAGCAGTCTAGGACAGCCGGGGGGCTACACCTTC